Listed below are T cell receptor beta chains from one sample, sequenced in a study of T cells in pancreatic ductal adenocarcinoma. TCRdb's table, derived via immunoSEQ multiplex PCR, lists solely in-frame clones and lacks some. The data show 97,000 or so clones, nearly 95% seen once. Sequenced: PBMCs. These TCRs come from a human donor with pancreatic ductal adenocarcinoma. Each CDR3 is given with its conserved first and last residue. D genes are given only for firm matches. Part of the rows lack a size; the others show once, few, many or a class for expanded clones.

TRBV28,TRBJ2-1,-,-,CASSLAGNEQFF,TGTGCCAGCAGTTTAGCAGGGAATGAGCAGTTCTTC
TRBV5-1,TRBJ2-3,-,TRBD1,CASSDHRGMTDTQYF,TGCGCCAGCAGCGATCACAGGGGGATGACAGATACGCAGTATTTT
TRBV5-1,TRBJ2-5,-,TRBD2,CASNSRGLAGGVETQYF,TGCGCCAGCAACAGTCGGGGACTAGCGGGAGGGGTGGAGACCCAGTACTTC
TRBV11-3,TRBJ1-1,-,-,CASSLGGMNTEAFF,TGTGCCAGCAGCCTCGGGGGAATGAACACTGAAGCTTTCTTT
TRBV19,TRBJ1-5,-,-,CASRRDLGNQPQHF,TGTGCCAGTCGCAGGGATTTGGGCAATCAGCCCCAGCATTTT
TRBV5-8,TRBJ2-1,-,TRBD2,CASSLEEVAGGSYNEQFF,TGTGCCAGCAGCTTGGAGGAGGTAGCGGGGGGCTCCTACAATGAGCAGTTCTTC
TRBV7-9,TRBJ2-7,-,TRBD1,CASSLSPTGEFYEQYF,TGTGCCAGCAGCTTAAGCCCGACAGGGGAGTTCTACGAGCAGTACTTC
TRBV18,TRBJ2-5,-,TRBD1,CASLGTEQETQYF,TGTGCCAGCCTAGGGACAGAACAAGAGACCCAGTACTTC
TRBV5-1,TRBJ1-5,-,-,CASSLDGEVGQPQHF,TGCGCCAGCAGCTTAGATGGGGAGGTAGGGCAGCCCCAGCATTTT
TRBV4-1,TRBJ2-1,-,TRBD2,CASSQDRGLAGVNEQFF,TGCGCCAGCAGCCAAGATCGCGGACTAGCGGGAGTGAATGAGCAGTTCTTC
TRBV30,TRBJ2-7,-,TRBD2,CAAGEYFEQYF,TGTGCCGCGGGAGAGTATTTCGAGCAGTACTTC
TRBV7-8,TRBJ1-5,-,TRBD1,CASSPQGYGQPQHF,TGTGCCAGCAGCCCACAGGGGTACGGACAGCCCCAGCATTTT
TRBV4-2,TRBJ1-2,-,-,CASSPVGSSYGYTF,TGTGCCAGCAGCCCCGTGGGGAGTTCCTATGGCTACACCTTC
TRBV30,TRBJ2-2,-,-,CAWTRKRTNTGELFF,TGTGCCTGGACCCGCAAGCGGACGAACACCGGGGAGCTGTTTTTT
TRBV7-2,TRBJ2-7,-,-,CASSLDPNPREQYF,TGTGCCAGCAGCTTAGACCCCAACCCGCGGGAGCAGTACTTC
TRBV9,TRBJ2-5,-,TRBD2,CASSLGLAGGQETQYF,TGTGCCAGCAGCTTGGGACTAGCGGGAGGCCAAGAGACCCAGTACTTC
TRBV10-3,TRBJ2-3,once,TRBD2,CAISQREVADTQYF,TGTGCCATCAGTCAGCGGGAGGTAGCAGATACGCAGTATTTT
TRBV28,TRBJ2-5,-,-,CASSLYGETQYF,TGTGCCAGCAGTTTATACGGGGAGACCCAGTACTTC
TRBV28,TRBJ1-2,-,TRBD1,CASSPGQGRGVNYGYTF,TGTGCCAGCAGTCCGGGACAGGGCAGGGGAGTCAACTATGGCTACACCTTC
TRBV30,TRBJ2-7,-,TRBD2,CAWRRGVVSYEQYF,TGTGCCTGGAGGCGGGGGGTTGTGTCCTACGAGCAGTACTTC
TRBV7-2,TRBJ1-5,-,-,CASSLARDQPQHF,TGTGCCAGCAGCTTAGCACGGGATCAGCCCCAGCATTTT
TRBV18,TRBJ2-1,-,-,CASSPGQEQFF,TGTGCCAGCTCACCAGGGCAGGAGCAGTTCTTC
TRBV30,TRBJ2-2,once,-,CAWGLPNVGELFF,TGTGCCTGGGGACTCCCAAATGTTGGGGAGCTGTTTTTT
TRBV9,TRBJ2-7,-,-,CASSTGSYEQYF,TGTGCCAGCAGCACGGGATCCTACGAGCAGTACTTC
TRBV7-3,TRBJ2-1,-,TRBD2,CASSTGRGRASVEQFF,TGTGCCAGCAGCACCGGCCGGGGGAGGGCCTCGGTTGAGCAGTTCTTC
TRBV14,TRBJ2-7,-,TRBD1,CASSSGTGYEQYF,TGTGCCAGCAGCTCCGGGACAGGCTACGAGCAGTACTTC
TRBV5-1,TRBJ2-2,-,-,CASSTGSQTGELFF,TGCGCCAGCAGTACGGGGTCCCAAACCGGGGAGCTGTTTTTT
TRBV7-2,TRBJ2-7,-,-,CASSTGGGEYEQYF,TGTGCCAGCAGCACCGGAGGGGGGGAATACGAGCAGTACTTC
TRBV7-6,TRBJ2-7,-,-,CASSLGGSGEQYF,TGTGCCAGCAGCTTAGGTGGGAGCGGCGAGCAGTACTTC
TRBV15,TRBJ2-7,-,TRBD2,CATSKGTGTSLYEQYF,TGTGCCACCAGCAAGGGTACCGGGACTAGTCTCTACGAGCAGTACTTC
TRBV6-5,TRBJ1-2,-,TRBD1,CASSYRQGANYGYTF,TGTGCCAGCAGTTACAGACAGGGAGCTAACTATGGCTACACCTTC
TRBV19,TRBJ1-4,-,-,CASSLQPAGEKLFF,TGTGCCAGTAGTCTACAGCCCGCGGGGGAAAAACTGTTTTTT
TRBV7-3,TRBJ1-1,-,-,CASSLTTGTEAFF,TGTGCCAGCAGCTTAACTACAGGGACTGAAGCTTTCTTT
TRBV6-5,TRBJ2-7,-,TRBD2,CASRSHLAGHEQYF,TGTGCCAGCAGGAGTCACCTAGCGGGCCACGAGCAGTACTTC
TRBV12-5,TRBJ1-4,-,-,CASGLVRPGATNEKLFF,TGTGCTAGTGGTTTGGTACGCCCGGGTGCAACTAATGAAAAACTGTTTTTT
TRBV11-2,TRBJ2-1,-,TRBD2,CASSLYKGGRADEQFF,TGTGCCAGCAGCTTATATAAGGGAGGGCGGGCAGATGAGCAGTTCTTC
TRBV10-3,TRBJ1-1,-,TRBD1,CAISGGTGPTEAFF,TGTGCCATCAGTGGAGGGACAGGGCCAACTGAAGCTTTCTTT
TRBV28,TRBJ2-7,-,-,CASSFLTRGSSYEQYF,TGTGCCAGCAGTTTTTTGACTAGGGGAAGCTCCTACGAGCAGTACTTC
TRBV15,TRBJ2-2,-,-,CATSKGGGISGELFF,TGTGCCACCAGCAAGGGGGGGGGTATCTCCGGGGAGCTGTTTTTT
TRBV5-1,TRBJ2-6,-,-,CASRGQHSGANVLTF,TGCGCCAGCAGAGGACAGCACTCTGGGGCCAACGTCCTGACTTTC
TRBV5-8,TRBJ2-7,-,TRBD1,CASSSLQGLYEQYF,TGTGCCAGCAGCTCTTTACAGGGGCTCTACGAGCAGTACTTC
TRBV5-1,TRBJ2-5,-,TRBD1,CASSFTGTGQETQYF,TGCGCCAGCAGCTTTACCGGGACAGGACAAGAGACCCAGTACTTC
TRBV29-1,TRBJ1-4,-,-,CSVVKQGSGNEKLFF,TGCAGCGTTGTGAAACAGGGAAGCGGAAATGAAAAACTGTTTTTT
TRBV7-2,TRBJ2-7,-,TRBD2,CASSLAGTSGYEQYF,TGTGCCAGCAGCTTGGCCGGGACTAGCGGTTACGAGCAGTACTTC
TRBV21-1,TRBJ2-7,-,-,CASSNPGLRSSEQYF,TGTGCCAGCAGCAACCCGGGACTCCGCTCGAGTGAGCAGTACTTC
TRBV19,TRBJ2-6,-,-,CASSISSGANVLTF,TGTGCCAGTAGTATCAGCTCTGGGGCCAACGTCCTGACTTTC
TRBV4-1,TRBJ1-1,once,-,CASSLTVRGTEAFF,TGCGCCAGCAGCCTTACAGTCAGGGGCACTGAAGCTTTCTTT
TRBV10-3,TRBJ1-3,few,TRBD1,CAIRGTGDGNTIYF,TGTGCCATCAGAGGGACAGGGGACGGAAACACCATATATTTT
TRBV19,TRBJ2-1,-,-,CATRGGASPSSYNEQFF,TGTGCCACAAGAGGGGGTGCCAGCCCGAGCTCCTACAATGAGCAGTTCTTC
TRBV29-1,TRBJ2-1,-,-,CSVERYNEQFF,TGCAGCGTTGAGCGATACAATGAGCAGTTCTTC